This T cell receptor (beta chain) is from a study of blood T cell repertoires in COVID-19. Measured with immunoSEQ multiplex PCR; TCRdb has only the in-frame clones, and not every one. There are fewer than 110,000 clones in the sample; approximately 91% occur only once, and 15% to 20% lies in the top ten. Specimen: peripheral blood. The TCR comes from a man in his fifties with acute or convalescent COVID-19.

The CDR3 sequence is CASSLESDLRQTYGYTF. As DNA, the CDR3 is TGTGCCAGCAGCTTGGAATCCGACCTCAGACAAACCTATGGCTACACCTTC. The gene calls are TRBV5-5 and TRBJ1-2, with unresolved D. With 0 bases removed from V and 4 bases from J, the gap between germline ends came to 19 bases. Per the germline V gene, CDR1 is SGHKS and CDR2 is YYEKEE (reference sequence). The CDR3 length is 17 residues.